A selection of T cell receptor beta chains follows, all from one sample in a study of PD-1 blockade in classical Hodgkin lymphoma. Assay used: immunoSEQ multiplex PCR; TCRdb lists only in-frame clones, some missing. Of about 9,900 clones detected, 65% to 75% appear once; the ten largest clones hold about 9.4%. Sequencing was performed on CD8+ T cells from blood, taken before the fourth cycle of nivolumab. These receptors came from a human donor with classical Hodgkin lymphoma. Both conserved end residues are part of each CDR3. The D gene is left open where the match is weak. Some rows mark clone size as missing; the rest say once, few, many or name a class of expanded clone.

v_call: TRBV28; j_call: TRBJ2-7; d_call: .; clone_size: .; cdr3_nt: TGTGCCAGCAGTTTCGCCTCCTACGAGCAGTACTTC; cdr3_aa: CASSFASYEQYF
v_call: TRBV11-2; j_call: TRBJ2-1; d_call: TRBD2; clone_size: .; cdr3_nt: TGTGCCAGCAGCTCTGAGACTAGCGGGCCCAGGCCGGCACTTAATGAGCAGTTCTTC; cdr3_aa: CASSSETSGPRPALNEQFF
v_call: TRBV28; j_call: TRBJ1-1; d_call: TRBD1; clone_size: .; cdr3_nt: TGTGCCAGCAGTTTAACAGGGGGGTTTAACACTGAAGCTTTCTTT; cdr3_aa: CASSLTGGFNTEAFF
v_call: TRBV10-2; j_call: TRBJ2-7; d_call: .; clone_size: once; cdr3_nt: TGCGCCAGCAGTGGAAAGAGGACCGGAGAGCAGTACTTC; cdr3_aa: CASSGKRTGEQYF
v_call: TRBV7-2; j_call: TRBJ1-5; d_call: .; clone_size: .; cdr3_nt: TGTGCCAGCATGGGGGGCCGTCAGCCCCAGCATTTT; cdr3_aa: CASMGGRQPQHF
v_call: TRBV15; j_call: TRBJ2-1; d_call: .; clone_size: .; cdr3_nt: TGTGCCACCAGCAGAGATGGGGTGGAGGCTCCAGTGGGCAATGAGCAGTTCTTC; cdr3_aa: CATSRDGVEAPVGNEQFF
v_call: TRBV27; j_call: TRBJ2-7; d_call: .; clone_size: once; cdr3_nt: TGTGCCAGCAGTATCGGTGATAGCCGGACCTACGAGCAGTACTTC; cdr3_aa: CASSIGDSRTYEQYF
v_call: TRBV7-6; j_call: TRBJ2-3; d_call: TRBD2; clone_size: .; cdr3_nt: TGTGCCAGCAGCTTACGACCCCTAGCGGGAGGCCGGACTAGCACAGATACGCAGTATTTT; cdr3_aa: CASSLRPLAGGRTSTDTQYF
v_call: TRBV4-2; j_call: TRBJ2-7; d_call: .; clone_size: .; cdr3_nt: TGTGCCAGCAGCCAAGATGCGGGGCCCCCTCTAGAGCAGTACTTC; cdr3_aa: CASSQDAGPPLEQYF
v_call: TRBV19; j_call: TRBJ1-1; d_call: TRBD1; clone_size: .; cdr3_nt: TGTGCCAGTAGCTGGGACAGGGTGTCACAAGAAGCTTTCTTT; cdr3_aa: CASSWDRVSQEAFF
v_call: TRBV28; j_call: TRBJ2-2; d_call: .; clone_size: .; cdr3_nt: TGTGCCAGCAGTTTATTGCCAGGGGTAACCGGGGAGCTGTTTTTT; cdr3_aa: CASSLLPGVTGELFF
v_call: TRBV7-7; j_call: TRBJ2-1; d_call: TRBD2; clone_size: .; cdr3_nt: TGTGCCAGCAGCCTCGGACTAGCAGACTACAATGAGCAGTTCTTC; cdr3_aa: CASSLGLADYNEQFF
v_call: TRBV6-5; j_call: TRBJ1-1; d_call: .; clone_size: .; cdr3_nt: TGTGCCAGCAGTTACGAGTCAGGGTCTGAAGCTTTCTTT; cdr3_aa: CASSYESGSEAFF